This TCR beta chain stems from a study of blood T cell repertoires in COVID-19. The data were produced by immunoSEQ multiplex PCR, yet TCRdb's version contains in-frame clones alone and is incomplete. This table holds roughly 150,000 clones, just under 80% found once. The J segment lost 6 bases and the V segment lost 6 bases, leaving 5 bases of the junction unmatched. Germline V gives CDR1 SGHAT, CDR2 FQDESV (reference sequence). The CDR3 contains 15 residues. The chain uses TRBV11-1 and TRBJ1-6, with 10 bases matching TRBD1. The clonotype comes from a woman older than 75 with acute or convalescent COVID-19. Sequenced sample: peripheral blood. CDR3 sequence: CASSQRQGANSPLHF. For the CDR3, the DNA is TGTGCCAGCAGTCAACGACAGGGGGCTAATTCACCCCTCCACTTT.